This entry describes one T cell receptor beta chain. This sample is part of a study of blood T cell repertoires in COVID-19. Authors' processing steps: By means of reference gene primer amplification, nucleated cell counts were estimated. Only in-frame clones appear in the TCRdb table, and some are missing; sequencing was by immunoSEQ multiplex PCR. The D gene and trimming were derived from the DNA, and the V and J assignments and clone size from that table. The sample consists of under 250,000 clones, around 80% of them appearing once. The CDR3 is made up of 15 amino acids. Deletions cut 0 bases from V and 4 bases from J, with 10 bases between. Germline V gene sequence: CDR1 MGHRA, CDR2 YSYEKL.

This TCR derives from a man aged 40-49 years with acute or convalescent COVID-19. The specimen was peripheral blood. J is TRBJ2-1 and V is TRBV4-1; TRBD2 might be the D (5 bases). DNA of the CDR3: TGCGCCAGCAGCCAAGATGGAGGACTTTACAATGAGCAGTTCTTC. Translation: CASSQDGGLYNEQFF.